The T cell receptor beta chain described here comes from a study of cytomegalovirus exposure and HLA in healthy donors. About the research overall: Among the 398 genotyped donors, 70% to 85% were placed in the Caucasian-associated ancestry cluster.

In the PCR, 60 Vbeta and 13 Jbeta primers were used. TCRdb keeps only in-frame clones here, not all; method: immunoSEQ multiplex PCR. The top ten hold almost 6% of the sample, which has some 60,000 clones, 65% to 85% seen once. Germline CDR1 reads MNHNS; CDR2 reads SASEGT. The CDR3 has 16 amino acids. This clone was detected only a few times. At one boundary the junction diverges from the germline segment, which might be a read error. Healthy bone marrow donors made up the donor group. The chain recombines TRBV6-1 with TRBJ2-3, with a possible D match to TRBD1 (5 bases). Source material: PBMCs. This receptor was identified in a male donor in good health and CMV-seronegative. CDR3 in amino acids: CASSEGHPSSPDTQYF. In nucleotides, the CDR3 is TGTGCCAGCAGCGAAGGACATCCCTCTTCCCCAGATACGCAGTATTTT.